These T cell receptor beta chains were read from a single sample in a study of blood T cell repertoires in COVID-19. Profiling relied on immunoSEQ multiplex PCR, and the TCRdb table lists in-frame clones only, not all of them. The table shows some 290,000 clones, with around 90% occurring only once. Sequences were obtained from peripheral blood. The receptor set was obtained from a woman aged 35 to 49 with COVID-19, enrolled during active disease. Each CDR3 is given with its conserved first and last residue. The order of the fields is D gene, V gene, clone size, J gene, CDR3 protein, CDR3 DNA. The D gene is left open where the match is weak. Rows give clone size only sometimes, using once, few, many, or a class for an expanded clone.

TRBD2	TRBV7-3	-	TRBJ2-1	CASSLREGSYNEQFF	TGTGCCAGCAGCTTAAGGGAGGGTTCCTACAATGAGCAGTTCTTC
-	TRBV5-5	-	TRBJ1-5	CASSLAGNQPQHF	TGTGCCAGCAGCTTGGCCGGCAATCAGCCCCAGCATTTT
-	TRBV19	-	TRBJ2-2	CASRSQKQANTGELFF	TGTGCCAGTAGATCCCAGAAACAGGCCAACACCGGGGAGCTGTTTTTT
-	TRBV6-5	-	TRBJ2-7	CASTRGGATYEQYF	TGTGCCAGCACTAGAGGGGGGGCAACCTACGAGCAGTACTTC
TRBD1	TRBV28	-	TRBJ1-5	CASTEVQGKGHQPQHF	TGTGCCAGCACAGAAGTACAGGGGAAGGGCCATCAGCCCCAGCATTTT
-	TRBV9	-	TRBJ2-3	CASSLTIQRADTQYF	TGTGCCAGCAGCCTTACAATTCAGCGCGCAGATACGCAGTATTTT
TRBD2	TRBV4-3	-	TRBJ2-5	CASSQDIAGGRRTQYF	TGCGCCAGCAGCCAAGATATAGCGGGAGGGAGAAGGACCCAGTACTTC
-	TRBV18	-	TRBJ2-1	CASSPPQPTYNEQFF	TGTGCCAGCTCACCACCACAGCCGACCTACAATGAGCAGTTCTTC
-	TRBV5-1	-	TRBJ1-1	CASSQDRTGNTEAFF	TGCGCCAGCAGCCAAGACAGAACGGGTAACACTGAAGCTTTCTTT
-	TRBV5-6	-	TRBJ2-4	CASSPRDPSVLAKNIQYF	TGTGCCAGCAGCCCTAGAGACCCTAGCGTACTAGCCAAAAACATTCAGTACTTC
TRBD2	TRBV6-6	-	TRBJ2-1	CASRPTSVKNNEQFF	TGTGCCAGCAGGCCGACTAGCGTAAAAAACAATGAGCAGTTCTTC
TRBD1	TRBV18	-	TRBJ1-2	CASSPAGQPTNYGYTF	TGTGCCAGCTCACCGGCGGGACAGCCGACTAACTATGGCTACACCTTC
-	TRBV7-2	-	TRBJ1-5	CASSLEASYQPQHF	TGTGCCAGCAGCTTAGAAGCCTCCTACCAGCCCCAGCATTTT
TRBD1	TRBV28	-	TRBJ1-2	CASSTTRVTDRVYGYTF	TGTGCCAGCAGTACAACCCGAGTGACGGACAGGGTATATGGCTACACCTTC
TRBD1	TRBV7-2	-	TRBJ2-6	CASSKDRAGANVLTF	TGTGCCAGCAGCAAGGACAGGGCTGGGGCCAACGTCCTGACTTTC
-	TRBV5-4	-	TRBJ1-2	CASSLRGLRGYTF	TGTGCCAGCAGCTTACGAGGGCTTCGTGGCTACACCTTC
-	TRBV19	-	TRBJ2-5	CASSIFQRQQETQYF	TGTGCCAGTAGTATATTCCAGCGACAGCAAGAGACCCAGTACTTC
-	TRBV2	-	TRBJ1-4	CAIKRSRLGAREKLFF	TGTGCCATCAAGAGGTCTCGTTTGGGGGCGCGGGAAAAACTGTTTTTT
-	TRBV4-3	once	TRBJ2-2	CASSQGTGLNTGELFF	TGCGCCAGCAGCCAGGGTACAGGTTTGAACACCGGGGAGCTGTTTTTT
-	TRBV7-3	-	TRBJ1-3	CASSLFSSGNTIYF	TGTGCCAGCAGCTTATTCTCTTCGGGAAACACCATATATTTT
-	TRBV9	-	TRBJ2-3	CASSVSQTPGDTQYF	TGTGCCAGCAGCGTCAGCCAGACCCCGGGGGATACGCAGTATTTT
-	TRBV4-3	-	TRBJ2-7	CASSQDYEVPQYF	TGCGCCAGCAGCCAAGATTACGAGGTTCCGCAGTACTTC
-	TRBV6-4	few	TRBJ1-1	CASSDTRNTEKAFF	TGTGCCAGCAGTGACACACGAAATACGGAGAAAGCTTTCTTT
TRBD2	TRBV7-9	few	TRBJ2-5	CASSPGLAGVAYKKETQYF	TGTGCCAGCAGCCCAGGACTAGCGGGAGTCGCCTACAAAAAAGAGACCCAGTACTTC
TRBD1	TRBV11-2	-	TRBJ2-7	CASSRTGTDNYEQYF	TGTGCCAGCAGCAGAACCGGGACAGACAACTACGAGCAGTACTTC
-	TRBV2	-	TRBJ1-1	CASRAEPGTEAFF	TGTGCCAGCAGAGCTGAGCCGGGCACTGAAGCTTTCTTT
-	TRBV3-1/TRBV3-2	once	TRBJ1-1	CASSGGRTWNTEAFF	TGTGCCAGCAGCGGCGGGAGGACTTGGAACACTGAAGCTTTCTTT
TRBD2	TRBV3-1/TRBV3-2	-	TRBJ2-1	CASSLGGGSGEQFF	TGTGCCAGCAGCCTTGGCGGGGGGTCAGGTGAGCAGTTCTTC
-	TRBV7-8	once	TRBJ1-1	CASLYGRGNTEAFF	TGTGCCAGCCTCTACGGAAGGGGGAACACTGAAGCTTTCTTT
TRBD1	TRBV7-8	few	TRBJ1-5	CASSPRTGGQPQHF	TGTGCCAGCAGCCCCCGGACAGGGGGGCAGCCCCAGCATTTT
-	TRBV2	-	TRBJ1-1	CASSIPNTEAFF	TGTGCCAGCAGTATCCCAAACACTGAAGCTTTCTTT
TRBD2	TRBV7-6	-	TRBJ2-2	CASSFNPGGATGELFF	TGTGCCAGCAGCTTTAACCCCGGGGGGGCCACCGGGGAGCTGTTTTTT
-	TRBV20-1	-	TRBJ1-5	CSVGGNQPQHF	TGCAGTGTCGGGGGGAATCAGCCCCAGCATTTT
-	TRBV5-6	-	TRBJ1-6	CASSFSGSSYNSPLHF	TGTGCCAGCAGCTTTTCGGGGAGCTCCTATAATTCACCCCTCCACTTT
-	TRBV4-2	-	TRBJ2-2	CASSQAGVTGELFF	TGTGCCAGCAGCCAAGCAGGGGTCACCGGGGAGCTGTTTTTT
-	TRBV29-1	-	TRBJ2-1	CSVDDYRGEQFF	TGCAGCGTGGACGACTACCGGGGTGAGCAGTTCTTC
-	TRBV6-6	-	TRBJ2-7	CASSYALIQDYEQYF	TGTGCCAGCAGTTACGCCCTAATACAGGACTACGAGCAGTACTTC
-	TRBV25-1	-	TRBJ1-2	CASTPLGTSYGYTF	TGTGCCAGCACCCCCCTCGGGACTTCCTATGGCTACACCTTC
-	TRBV5-1	once	TRBJ2-3	CASTPTISTDTQYF	TGCGCCAGCACCCCGACAATAAGCACAGATACGCAGTATTTT
TRBD2	TRBV19	-	TRBJ2-1	CASSITSGGAVDNEQFF	TGTGCCAGTAGTATAACAAGCGGGGGGGCCGTAGACAATGAGCAGTTCTTC
-	TRBV7-8	-	TRBJ2-5	CASSSPDRARQETQYF	TGTGCCAGCAGCTCACCAGACAGAGCCCGTCAAGAGACCCAGTACTTC
-	TRBV6-5	-	TRBJ2-4	CASSPGLKTKNIQYF	TGTGCCAGCAGCCCGGGACTGAAGACCAAAAACATTCAGTACTTC
-	TRBV7-2	-	TRBJ2-5	CASSVQETQYF	TGTGCCAGCAGCGTACAAGAGACCCAGTACTTC
-	TRBV28	-	TRBJ2-5	CASSGSSGRETQYF	TGTGCCAGCAGTGGGTCTTCAGGGCGGGAGACCCAGTACTTC
TRBD2	TRBV5-1	-	TRBJ2-7	CASSLIAGEDEQYF	TGCGCCAGCAGCTTAATAGCGGGAGAGGATGAGCAGTACTTC
-	TRBV9	-	TRBJ2-1	CASSRDSNNEQFF	TGTGCCAGCAGCCGGGACTCTAACAATGAGCAGTTCTTC
TRBD1	TRBV9	-	TRBJ1-1	CASSVGQGTEAFF	TGTGCCAGCAGCGTCGGACAGGGCACTGAAGCTTTCTTT
-	TRBV7-2	once	TRBJ2-7	CASSLTGTSGYEQYF	TGTGCCAGCAGCTTGACCGGGACATCTGGCTACGAGCAGTACTTC
TRBD1	TRBV5-6	-	TRBJ1-2	CASRRPGQGGHGYTF	TGTGCCAGCAGGCGTCCGGGACAGGGGGGCCATGGCTACACCTTC